What follows is one T cell receptor (beta chain) and its context. Its cognate antigen has yet to be identified. No clone much larger than this one lies a single base away; base qualities are absent. The library came from PCR. Data came from an Illumina HiSeq 2500. TCR library preparation used molecular barcoding, with unique molecular identifiers applied to normalize quantification of the TCRbeta repertoire. TCRdb trimmed public reads at Q25 via fastp, called clones via MiXCR and kept in-frame beta chains. Rows with one shared CDR3 protein collapse into an entry with the most common genes and DNA. The sample has around 300,000 distinct CDR3 sequences on record, approximately 20% of them singletons. About a tenth of the sample goes to the ten largest clones. The data are from a study of T-cell reconstitution after alpha-beta-depleted transplantation in children (dated by TCRdb to about 2016). Notes on the research overall: Using TCR repertoire profiling, the study followed T-cell immune reconstitution in a quantitative way in children after TCRalphabeta/CD19-depleted allogeneic hematopoietic cell transplantation. Beyond this particular receptor, the publication reports: The apparently early alphabetaT-cell count recovery about two months after transplant was reportedly dependent on only several hundred rapidly expanded clones derived from non-depleted graft cells. Hyperexpanded clone frequencies declined over subsequent months; after one year, T-cell counts and TCRbeta diversity were mostly attributed to newly produced T cells. In some patients, the high TCRbeta diversity seen at day 60 was put down to recipient T cells and intrathymic progenitors that had survived conditioning.

Per the publication, the treatment or condition label means: allogeneic hematopoietic cell transplantation with graft depleted of TCRalphabeta T cells and CD19 B cells. The transplant recipients were children given TCRalphabeta/CD19-depleted allogeneic hematopoietic cell grafts. V and J are trimmed by 6 bases and 3 bases, and the gene matches miss 14 bases of the junction. Taken from cysteine to phenylalanine, the CDR3 has 17 residues. Kept here is only the CDR3 DNA, which spans 51 bases and is read in frame from base 1. The germline V gene encodes CDR1 MNHNS and CDR2 SASEGT. The source material was PBMCs, mostly from graft donor cells, sampled 180 days after TCRalphabeta/CD19-depleted stem cell transplant. The TCR originated in a male patient younger than 18 who had a stem cell transplant for acute lymphoblastic leukemia, so the T cells may come from the graft donor. The rearranged segments are TRBV6-1 and TRBJ2-1; 7 bases in the junction line up with TRBD1. The CDR3 protein: CASRPDRDLSGYNEQFF. The DNA sequence is given as TGTGCCAGCAGACCAGACAGGGACCTGTCCGGCTACAATGAGCAGTTCTTC.